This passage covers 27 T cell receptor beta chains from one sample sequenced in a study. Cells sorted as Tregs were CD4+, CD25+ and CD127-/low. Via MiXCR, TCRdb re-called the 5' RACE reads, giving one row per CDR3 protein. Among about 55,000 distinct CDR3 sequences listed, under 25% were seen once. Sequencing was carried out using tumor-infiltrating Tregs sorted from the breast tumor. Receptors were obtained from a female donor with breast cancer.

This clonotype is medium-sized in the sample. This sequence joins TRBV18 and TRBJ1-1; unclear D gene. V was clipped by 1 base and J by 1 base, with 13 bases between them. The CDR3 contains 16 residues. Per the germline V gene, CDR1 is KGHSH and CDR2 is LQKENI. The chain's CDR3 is CASSPRSKGSNTEAFF. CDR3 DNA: TGTGCCAGCTCACCACGGTCTAAGGGCTCGAACACTGAAGCTTTCTTT.

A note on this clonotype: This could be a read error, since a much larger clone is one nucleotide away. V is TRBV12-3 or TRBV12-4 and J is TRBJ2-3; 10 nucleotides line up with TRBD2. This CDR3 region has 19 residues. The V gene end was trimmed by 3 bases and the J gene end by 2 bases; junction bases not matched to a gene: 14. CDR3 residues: CASSLDGVRTSGLTDTQYF. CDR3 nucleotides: TGTGCCAGCAGTTTGGATGGAGTACGGACTAGCGGCCTCACAGATACGCAGTATTTT.

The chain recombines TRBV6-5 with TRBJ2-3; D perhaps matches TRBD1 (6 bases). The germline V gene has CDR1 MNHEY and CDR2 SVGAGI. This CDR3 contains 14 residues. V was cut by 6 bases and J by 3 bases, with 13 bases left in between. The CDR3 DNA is TGTGCCAGCAGCCACAGGGATGGGACAGATACGCAGTATTTT. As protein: CASSHRDGTDTQYF.

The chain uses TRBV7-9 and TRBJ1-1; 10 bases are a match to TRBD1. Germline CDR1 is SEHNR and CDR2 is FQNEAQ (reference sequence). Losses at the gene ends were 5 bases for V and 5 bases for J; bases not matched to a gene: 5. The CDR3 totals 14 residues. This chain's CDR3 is CASSLGTGATEAFF. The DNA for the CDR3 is TGTGCCAGCAGCCTTGGGACAGGGGCAACTGAAGCTTTCTTT.

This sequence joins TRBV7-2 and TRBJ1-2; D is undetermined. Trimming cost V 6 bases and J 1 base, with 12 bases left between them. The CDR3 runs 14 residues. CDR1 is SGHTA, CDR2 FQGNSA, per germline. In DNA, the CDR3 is TGTGCCAGCAGTCAAAGAGGGAGTAACTATGGCTACACCTTC. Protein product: CASSQRGSNYGYTF.

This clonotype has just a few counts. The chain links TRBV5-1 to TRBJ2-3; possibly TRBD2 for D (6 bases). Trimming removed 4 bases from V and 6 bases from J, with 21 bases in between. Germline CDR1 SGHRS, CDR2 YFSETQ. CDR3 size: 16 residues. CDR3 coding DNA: TGCGCCAGCAGCCATGCCGGGACTCAAAAGGTGGATACGCAGTATTTT. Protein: CASSHAGTQKVDTQYF.

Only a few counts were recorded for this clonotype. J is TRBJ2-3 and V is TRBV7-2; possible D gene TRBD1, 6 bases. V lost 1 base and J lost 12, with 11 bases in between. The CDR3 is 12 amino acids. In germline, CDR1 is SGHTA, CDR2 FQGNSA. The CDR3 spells CASSLGTTGQYF. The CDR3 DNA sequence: TGTGCCAGCAGCTTAGGGACGACAGGCCAGTATTTT.

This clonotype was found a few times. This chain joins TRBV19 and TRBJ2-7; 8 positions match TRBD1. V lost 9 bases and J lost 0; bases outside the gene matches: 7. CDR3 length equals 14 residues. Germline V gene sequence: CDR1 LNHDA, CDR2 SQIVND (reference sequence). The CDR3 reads CASRGTGRSYEQYF. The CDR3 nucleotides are TGTGCCAGCCGAGGGACAGGCCGCTCCTACGAGCAGTACTTC.

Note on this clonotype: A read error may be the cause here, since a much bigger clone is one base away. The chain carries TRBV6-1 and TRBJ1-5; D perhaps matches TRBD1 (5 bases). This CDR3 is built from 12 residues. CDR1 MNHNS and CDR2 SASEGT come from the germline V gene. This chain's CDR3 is CATRQGNRPQHF. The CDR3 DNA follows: TGTGCCACCAGGCAGGGCAATCGGCCCCAGCATTTT.

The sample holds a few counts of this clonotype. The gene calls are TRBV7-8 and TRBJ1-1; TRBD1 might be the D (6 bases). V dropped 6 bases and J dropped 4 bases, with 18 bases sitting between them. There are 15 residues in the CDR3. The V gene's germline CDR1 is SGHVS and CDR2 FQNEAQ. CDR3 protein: CASSSNAGGGTEAFF. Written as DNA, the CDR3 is TGTGCCAGCAGTTCAAACGCCGGAGGGGGCACTGAAGCTTTCTTT. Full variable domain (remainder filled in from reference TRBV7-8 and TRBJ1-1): GAGVSQSPRYKVAKRGQDVALRCDPISGHVSLFWYQQALGQGPEFLTYFQNEAQLDKSGLPSDRFFAERPEGSVSTLKIQRTQQEDSAVYLCASSSNAGGGTEAFFGQGTRLTVV.

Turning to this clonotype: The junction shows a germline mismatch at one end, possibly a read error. The CDR3 DNA is TGCGCCAGCAGCTTGGGTTCCTACAATGAGCAGCTCTTC. This sequence encodes CASSLGSYNEQLF. The genes are TRBV5-1 and TRBJ2-1; no definite D call. This CDR3 has 13 residues. Per germline, CDR1 SGHRS and CDR2 YFSETQ. The full variable domain, rest sourced from reference TRBV5-1 and TRBJ2-1, is KAGVTQTPRYLIKTRGQQVTLSCSPISGHRSVSWYQQTPGQGLQFLFEYFSETQRNKGNFPGRFSGRQFSNSRSEMNVSTLELGDSALYLCASSLGSYNEQLFGPGTRLTVL.

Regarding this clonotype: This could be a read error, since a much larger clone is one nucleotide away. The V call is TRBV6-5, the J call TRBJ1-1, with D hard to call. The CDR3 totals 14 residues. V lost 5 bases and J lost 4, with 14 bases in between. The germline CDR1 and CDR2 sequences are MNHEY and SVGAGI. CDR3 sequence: CASSDRKGVTEAFF. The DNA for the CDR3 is TGTGCCAGCAGTGACCGAAAGGGAGTCACTGAAGCTTTCTTT.

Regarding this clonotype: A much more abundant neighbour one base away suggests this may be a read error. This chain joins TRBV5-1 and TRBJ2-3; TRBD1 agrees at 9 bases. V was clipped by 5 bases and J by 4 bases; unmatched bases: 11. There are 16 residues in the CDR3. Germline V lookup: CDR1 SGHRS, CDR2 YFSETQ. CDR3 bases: TGCGCCAGCAGGCCTCTGGGACAGGGCTTTGCAGATACGCAGTATTTT. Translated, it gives CASRPLGQGFADTQYF. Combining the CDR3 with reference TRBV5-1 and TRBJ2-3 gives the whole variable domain KAGVTQTPRYLIKTRGQQVTLSCSPISGHRSVSWYQQTPGQGLQFLFEYFSETQRNKGNFPGRFSGRQFSNSRSEMNVSTLELGDSALYLCASRPLGQGFADTQYFGPGTRLTVL.

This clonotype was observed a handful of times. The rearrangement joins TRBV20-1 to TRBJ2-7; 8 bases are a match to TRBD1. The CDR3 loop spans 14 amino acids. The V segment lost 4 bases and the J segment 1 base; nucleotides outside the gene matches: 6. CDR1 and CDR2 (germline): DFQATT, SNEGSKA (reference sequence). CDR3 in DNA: TGCAGTGCTATTGGCGGGGACAGGTCCTACGAGCAGTACTTC. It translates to CSAIGGDRSYEQYF.

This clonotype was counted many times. The CDR3 bases are TGTGCCAGCAGCGACGTCAACCGAGAGACCCAGTACTTC. Protein sequence: CASSDVNRETQYF. The rearrangement joins TRBV6-5 to TRBJ2-5, with unresolved D. The germline CDR1 and CDR2 sequences are MNHEY and SVGAGI. V was cut by 6 bases and J by 4 bases, with 12 bases left in between. The CDR3 extends over 13 amino acids.

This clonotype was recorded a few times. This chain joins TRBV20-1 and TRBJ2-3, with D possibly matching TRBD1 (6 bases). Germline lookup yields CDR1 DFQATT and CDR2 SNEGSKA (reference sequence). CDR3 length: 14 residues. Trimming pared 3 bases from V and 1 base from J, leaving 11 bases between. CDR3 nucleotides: TGCAGTGCTAGCGAGGGGGTAGGCACAGATACGCAGTATTTT. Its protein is CSASEGVGTDTQYF.

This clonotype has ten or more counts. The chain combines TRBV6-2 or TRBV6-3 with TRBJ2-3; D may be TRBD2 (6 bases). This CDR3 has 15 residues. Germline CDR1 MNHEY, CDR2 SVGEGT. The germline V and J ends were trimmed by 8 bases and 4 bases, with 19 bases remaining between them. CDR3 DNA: TGTGCCAGCGGACTAACCCCTCACCCGGCAGATACGCAGTATTTT. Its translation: CASGLTPHPADTQYF.

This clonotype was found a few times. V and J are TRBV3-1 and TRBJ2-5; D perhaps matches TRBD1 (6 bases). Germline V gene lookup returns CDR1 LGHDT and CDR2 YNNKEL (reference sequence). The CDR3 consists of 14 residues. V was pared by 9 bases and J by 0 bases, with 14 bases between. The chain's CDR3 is CASSFRTDQETQYF. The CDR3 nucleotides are TGTGCCAGTAGCTTCCGGACAGACCAAGAGACCCAGTACTTC.

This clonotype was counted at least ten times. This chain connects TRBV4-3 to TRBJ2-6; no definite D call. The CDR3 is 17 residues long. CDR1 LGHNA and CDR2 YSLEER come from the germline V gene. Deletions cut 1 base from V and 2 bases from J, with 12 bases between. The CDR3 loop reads CASSQGHSLTGANVLTF. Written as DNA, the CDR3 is TGCGCCAGCAGCCAAGGGCACAGCCTTACTGGGGCCAACGTCCTGACTTTC.

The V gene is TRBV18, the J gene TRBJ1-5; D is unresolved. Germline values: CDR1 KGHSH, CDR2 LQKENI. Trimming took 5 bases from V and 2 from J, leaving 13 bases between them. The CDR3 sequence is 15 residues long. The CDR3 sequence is CASSSGAGGNQPQHF. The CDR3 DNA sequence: TGTGCCAGCTCATCTGGCGCAGGTGGCAATCAGCCCCAGCATTTT.

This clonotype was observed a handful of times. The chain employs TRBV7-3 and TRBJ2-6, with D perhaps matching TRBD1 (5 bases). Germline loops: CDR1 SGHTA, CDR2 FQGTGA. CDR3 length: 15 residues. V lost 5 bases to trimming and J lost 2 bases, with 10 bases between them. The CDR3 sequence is CASSPQGTGANVLTF. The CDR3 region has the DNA TGTGCCAGCAGCCCTCAGGGAACTGGGGCCAACGTCCTGACTTTC. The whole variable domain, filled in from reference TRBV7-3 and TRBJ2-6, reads GAGVSQTPSNKVTEKGKYVELRCDPISGHTALYWYRQSLGQGPEFLIYFQGTGAADDSGLPNDRFFAVRPEGSVSTLKIQRTERGDSAVYLCASSPQGTGANVLTFGAGSRLTVL.

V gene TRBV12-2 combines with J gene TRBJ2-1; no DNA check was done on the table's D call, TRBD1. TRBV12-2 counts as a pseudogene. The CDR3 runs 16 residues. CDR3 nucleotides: TGTGCAAGTCGCCGGCCGGGGGGGGCGACCGACAATGAGCAGTTCTTC. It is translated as CASRRPGGATDNEQFF.

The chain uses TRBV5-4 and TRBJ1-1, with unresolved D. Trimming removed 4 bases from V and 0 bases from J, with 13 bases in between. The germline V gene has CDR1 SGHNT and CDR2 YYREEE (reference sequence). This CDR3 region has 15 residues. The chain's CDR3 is CASSPPGNMNTEAFF. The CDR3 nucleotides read TGTGCCAGCAGCCCCCCGGGAAACATGAACACTGAAGCTTTCTTT. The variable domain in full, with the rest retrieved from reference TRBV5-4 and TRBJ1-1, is ETGVTQSPTHLIKTRGQQVTLRCSSQSGHNTVSWYQQALGQGPQFIFQYYREEENGRGNFPPRFSGLQFPNYSSELNVNALELDDSALYLCASSPPGNMNTEAFFGQGTRLTVV.

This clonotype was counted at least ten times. The CDR3 nucleotides are TGCGCCAGCAGCTACCGTAGCACAGATACGCAGTATTTT. This translates into CASSYRSTDTQYF. V and J are TRBV5-1 and TRBJ2-3; D remains ambiguous. This CDR3 region has 13 residues. The V and J ends lost 3 bases and 0 bases respectively, with 5 bases between them. Germline values: CDR1 SGHRS, CDR2 YFSETQ.

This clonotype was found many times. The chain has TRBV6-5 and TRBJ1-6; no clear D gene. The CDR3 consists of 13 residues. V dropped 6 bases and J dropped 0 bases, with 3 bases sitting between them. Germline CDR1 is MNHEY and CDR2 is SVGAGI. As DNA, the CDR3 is TGTGCCAGCAGGAGCTCCTATAATTCACCCCTCCACTTT. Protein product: CASRSSYNSPLHF.

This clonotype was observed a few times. This CDR3 reads CASSLFNTEKLFF. DNA for the CDR3: TGTGCCAGCAGTTTATTTAACACTGAAAAACTGTTTTTT. The V call is TRBV28, the J call TRBJ1-4; D not resolved. Germline V gene lookup returns CDR1 MDHEN and CDR2 SYDVKM. The V gene lost 1 base and the J gene lost 7 bases, with 7 bases spanning the gap. The CDR3 covers 13 residues.

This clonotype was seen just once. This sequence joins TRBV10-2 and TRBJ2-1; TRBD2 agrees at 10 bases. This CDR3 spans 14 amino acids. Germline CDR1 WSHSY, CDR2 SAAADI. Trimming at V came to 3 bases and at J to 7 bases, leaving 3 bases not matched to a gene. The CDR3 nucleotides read TGCGCCAGCAGTGAACCTAGCGGGGGTAATGAGCAGTTCTTC. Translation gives CASSEPSGGNEQFF.